A selection of T cell receptor beta chains follows, all from one sample in a study of PD-L1 blockade in urothelial cancer. Measured with immunoSEQ multiplex PCR; TCRdb has only the in-frame clones, and not every one. The sample yields some 56,000 clones, roughly 82% seen once. The sequenced sample was PBMCs, obtained around atezolizumab (anti-PD-L1) treatment. Every receptor here comes from a man aged 50-60 years with urothelial cancer. Both conserved end residues are part of each CDR3. Fields, in order: J gene, clone size, D gene, V gene, CDR3 protein, CDR3 DNA. D genes are given only for firm matches. Some rows have no size entry. The others give once, few or many, or a class for an expanded clone.

j_gene: TRBJ2-7
abundance: .
d_gene: TRBD1
v_gene: TRBV27
CDR3aa: CASSFDRDSRPYEQYF
CDR3nt: TGTGCCAGCAGTTTCGACAGGGACAGCCGCCCCTACGAGCAGTACTTC

j_gene: TRBJ1-5
abundance: few
d_gene: .
v_gene: TRBV18
CDR3aa: CASARGGTQPQHF
CDR3nt: TGTGCCAGCGCCCGGGGAGGGACCCAGCCCCAGCATTTT

j_gene: TRBJ2-7
abundance: .
d_gene: TRBD1
v_gene: TRBV19
CDR3aa: CASSIGGTGSYEQYF
CDR3nt: TGTGCCAGTAGTATAGGGGGGACAGGGAGCTACGAGCAGTACTTC

j_gene: TRBJ1-1
abundance: .
d_gene: .
v_gene: TRBV18
CDR3aa: CASSEGSLMNTEAFF
CDR3nt: TGTGCCAGCTCCGAGGGCAGTTTAATGAACACTGAAGCTTTCTTT

j_gene: TRBJ2-3
abundance: once
d_gene: .
v_gene: TRBV7-2
CDR3aa: CASSPTVADTQYF
CDR3nt: TGTGCCAGCAGCCCCACGGTGGCAGATACGCAGTATTTT

j_gene: TRBJ2-7
abundance: .
d_gene: .
v_gene: TRBV1
CDR3aa: CTSSQGPLGLARPYEQYF
CDR3nt: TGCACCAGCAGCCAAGGTCCCCTGGGACTAGCTAGACCCTACGAGCAGTACTTC

j_gene: TRBJ2-7
abundance: .
d_gene: TRBD2
v_gene: TRBV29-1
CDR3aa: CSAGAGTSGDYEQYF
CDR3nt: TGCAGCGCCGGGGCCGGGACTAGCGGAGACTACGAGCAGTACTTC

j_gene: TRBJ2-2
abundance: once
d_gene: TRBD1
v_gene: TRBV5-1
CDR3aa: CASSLGQTNTGELFF
CDR3nt: TGCGCCAGCAGCCTGGGACAGACGAACACCGGGGAGCTGTTTTTT

j_gene: TRBJ2-1
abundance: .
d_gene: TRBD1
v_gene: TRBV7-2
CDR3aa: CASSPRTGDNEQFF
CDR3nt: TGTGCCAGCAGCCCACGGACAGGGGACAATGAGCAGTTCTTC

j_gene: TRBJ1-5
abundance: few
d_gene: .
v_gene: TRBV19
CDR3aa: CASSMSFQPQHF
CDR3nt: TGTGCCAGTAGTATGAGTTTCCAGCCCCAGCATTTT

j_gene: TRBJ2-4
abundance: .
d_gene: TRBD1
v_gene: TRBV7-2
CDR3aa: CASSLEGVGTGTKNIQYF
CDR3nt: TGTGCCAGCAGCTTAGAGGGGGTAGGGACAGGGACAAAAAACATTCAGTACTTC

j_gene: TRBJ1-5
abundance: .
d_gene: .
v_gene: TRBV2
CDR3aa: CASKQGISNQPQHF
CDR3nt: TGTGCCAGCAAACAGGGAATAAGCAATCAGCCCCAGCATTTT

j_gene: TRBJ2-7
abundance: .
d_gene: TRBD1
v_gene: TRBV5-1
CDR3aa: CASSTRDRGVYEQYF
CDR3nt: TGCGCCAGCAGCACTCGGGACAGGGGGGTTTACGAGCAGTACTTC

j_gene: TRBJ2-3
abundance: .
d_gene: TRBD2
v_gene: TRBV5-1
CDR3aa: CASSLETSGAPATDTQYF
CDR3nt: TGCGCCAGCAGCTTGGAAACTAGCGGGGCCCCGGCCACAGATACGCAGTATTTT

j_gene: TRBJ1-2
abundance: .
d_gene: TRBD1
v_gene: TRBV19
CDR3aa: CASSSLHRDRGLDGYTF
CDR3nt: TGTGCCAGTAGTTCCCTACACCGGGACAGGGGGCTTGATGGCTACACCTTC

j_gene: TRBJ2-5
abundance: .
d_gene: .
v_gene: TRBV7-9
CDR3aa: CASSLKGTKRQETQYF
CDR3nt: TGTGCCAGCAGCTTAAAAGGGACAAAAAGGCAAGAGACCCAGTACTTC

j_gene: TRBJ2-5
abundance: once
d_gene: TRBD1
v_gene: TRBV27
CDR3aa: CASSRRQGAETQYF
CDR3nt: TGTGCCAGCAGCCGACGCCAGGGGGCCGAGACCCAGTACTTC

j_gene: TRBJ2-1
abundance: .
d_gene: TRBD1
v_gene: TRBV19
CDR3aa: CATAKTGTDNEQFF
CDR3nt: TGTGCCACTGCTAAGACCGGGACAGACAATGAGCAGTTCTTC

j_gene: TRBJ2-7
abundance: .
d_gene: TRBD2
v_gene: TRBV5-1
CDR3aa: CASSPAGTSGGPPYEQYF
CDR3nt: TGCGCCAGCAGCCCCGCCGGGACTAGCGGGGGGCCTCCCTACGAGCAGTACTTC

j_gene: TRBJ2-7
abundance: .
d_gene: TRBD2
v_gene: TRBV4-1
CDR3aa: CASSQGLTSGTSYEQYF
CDR3nt: TGCGCCAGCAGCCAAGGCCTGACTAGCGGGACATCCTACGAGCAGTACTTC

j_gene: TRBJ1-5
abundance: .
d_gene: TRBD1
v_gene: TRBV4-1
CDR3aa: CASSPVDRDNQPQHF
CDR3nt: TGCGCCAGCAGCCCAGTGGACAGGGACAATCAGCCCCAGCATTTT

j_gene: TRBJ1-4
abundance: .
d_gene: TRBD1
v_gene: TRBV5-1
CDR3aa: CASSLAGQAATNEKLFF
CDR3nt: TGCGCCAGCAGCTTGGCGGGACAGGCAGCAACTAATGAAAAACTGTTTTTT

j_gene: TRBJ1-5
abundance: .
d_gene: TRBD1
v_gene: TRBV7-6
CDR3aa: CASSLETGESWRSQPQHF
CDR3nt: TGTGCCAGCAGCTTAGAGACAGGGGAGAGTTGGAGGAGTCAGCCCCAGCATTTT

j_gene: TRBJ2-3
abundance: .
d_gene: .
v_gene: TRBV4-3
CDR3aa: CASSPRGESTDTQYF
CDR3nt: TGCGCCAGCAGTCCCAGGGGGGAGAGCACAGATACGCAGTATTTT